This T cell receptor (beta chain) was recovered during a study of CD8 T cells in ankylosing spondylitis. Molecular-barcoded quantitative 5'-RACE produced these TCR beta libraries. Via MiXCR, TCRdb re-called the 5' RACE reads, giving one row per CDR3 protein. The repertoire holds about 800,000 distinct CDR3 sequences, with about 10% as singletons. The CDR3 length is 14 residues. CDR1 is MGHDK and CDR2 is SYGVNS in the germline V gene. V lost 0 bases to trimming and J lost 4 bases; unmatched junction nucleotides: 1. On this clonotype: As yet, its antigen is unknown.

Whole-study findings and limits: Characteristic of ankylosing spondylitis blood, it appeared, was a TCR beta motif comprising roughly 8 highly homologous variants.

The TCR sequence derives from a male donor with ankylosing spondylitis. The V gene is TRBV25-1, the J gene TRBJ2-5; 8 bases fit TRBD2. The sample taken for sequencing was blood, either unsorted or a sorted T cell fraction (not recorded which). CDR3 residues: CASSEYSGIETQYF. The DNA for the CDR3 is TGTGCCAGCAGTGAATATAGCGGGATAGAGACCCAGTACTTC.